The 30 T cell receptor beta chains listed next were all sequenced from one sample in a study of blood T cells in healthy people across ages. With a J-beta primer mix and a sample-barcoded 5' primer, a second PCR ran roughly 6 to 12 cycles. TCRdb re-derived calls from the 5' RACE reads in MiXCR, one entry per CDR3 protein. Of 800,000 or so distinct CDR3 sequences in the sample, about 25% were seen once. Separately, the same data were catalogued under a study of T cells of mothers and their children.

Sequenced input: blood. These receptors were collected from a boy younger than 18 in good health.

This clonotype was detected only once. The chain combines TRBV10-2 with TRBJ2-5; D is possibly TRBD1 (6 bases). Per germline, CDR1 WSHSY and CDR2 SAAADI. This CDR3 has 16 amino acids. The germline V and J ends were trimmed by 6 bases and 2 bases, with 19 bases remaining between them. CDR3 nucleotide sequence: TGCGCCAGCAGCAAAACCGGGACAATCGGACAAGAGACCCAGTACTTC. Residues: CASSKTGTIGQETQYF.

This clonotype was seen only a few times. This chain connects TRBV7-2 to TRBJ1-1, with D possibly TRBD1 on 6 matching bases. This CDR3 contains 16 residues. Trimming pared 6 bases from V and 1 base from J, leaving 18 bases between. The germline CDR1 and CDR2 sequences are SGHTA and FQGNSA. CDR3 in DNA: TGTGCCAGCAGACGCGATCCGGGACAACCGAACACTGAAGCTTTCTTT. Its protein product is CASRRDPGQPNTEAFF.

This clonotype appeared a few times. The gene calls are TRBV29-1 and TRBJ2-3; D not resolved. This CDR3 region has 13 residues. Germline CDR1 is SQVTM and CDR2 is ANQGSEA. V shed 2 bases and J shed 0 bases, with 6 bases lying between them. This CDR3 reads CSVEMSSTDTQYF. For the CDR3, the DNA is TGCAGCGTTGAAATGTCCAGCACAGATACGCAGTATTTT.

This clonotype has a handful of counts. The V and J genes are TRBV29-1 and TRBJ2-7; 8 bases line up with TRBD1. CDR3 length equals 13 residues. Germline V gives CDR1 SQVTM, CDR2 ANQGSEA. V was pared by 0 bases and J by 5 bases, with 3 bases of the junction left unmatched. This CDR3 is CSVEDSTGDEQYF. The DNA of the CDR3 is TGCAGCGTTGAAGACTCGACAGGGGACGAGCAGTACTTC.

This clonotype was seen more than once but under ten times. This chain links TRBV4-3 with TRBJ2-5, with D possibly TRBD2 on 6 matching bases. Trimming took 2 bases from V and 11 from J, leaving 15 bases between them. This CDR3 has 13 residues. Germline-derived CDR1 and CDR2 are LGHNA and YSLEER. Written as DNA, the CDR3 is TGCGCCAGCAGCCAACAAATAAGGAGGGAGCAGTACTTC. Its translation: CASSQQIRREQYF.

The CDR3 spells CASSAGTAEKLFF. DNA for the CDR3: TGTGCCAGCAGCGCCGGGACGGCTGAAAAACTGTTTTTT. The V and J genes are TRBV9 and TRBJ1-4; D is perhaps TRBD1 (5 bases). The CDR3 is 13 residues long. Between the trimmed V and J ends, which lost 3 bases and 7 bases, there was a span of 10 bases. Germline values: CDR1 SGDLS, CDR2 YYNGEE.

The V gene is TRBV7-9, the J gene TRBJ2-6; TRBD1 is a possible D gene (6 bases). The V gene lost 5 bases and the J gene lost 2 bases, with 10 bases spanning the gap. Germline CDR1 reads SEHNR; CDR2 reads FQNEAQ (reference sequence). The CDR3 sequence is 15 residues long. The CDR3: CASSPRGAGANVLTF. The CDR3 nucleotides read TGTGCCAGCAGCCCCAGGGGTGCTGGGGCCAACGTCCTGACTTTC.

The genes are TRBV6-1 and TRBJ2-3; D is unresolved. The CDR3 contains 16 residues. Germline CDR1 and CDR2: MNHNS and SASEGT. V dropped 0 bases and J dropped 2 bases, with 12 bases sitting between them. DNA for the CDR3: TGTGCCAGCAGTGAAGCGCCACAGAGATACACAGATACGCAGTATTTT. Protein sequence: CASSEAPQRYTDTQYF.

This clonotype was counted between two and nine times. The CDR3 is CASSPGPNVHEQYF. DNA for the CDR3: TGTGCCAGCAGCCCGGGACCCAACGTCCACGAGCAGTACTTC. The rearrangement uses TRBV12-3 or TRBV12-4 and TRBJ2-1; D may be TRBD1 or TRBD2 (5 bases each). The J call is doubtful: the DNA matches TRBJ2-7 better. This CDR3 has 14 amino acids.

This clonotype showed up just a few times. V and J are TRBV13 and TRBJ1-4; 7 bases are a match to TRBD1. V was clipped by 4 bases and J by 6 bases; unmatched bases: 8. The V gene's germline CDR1 is PRHDT and CDR2 FYEKMQ (reference sequence). The CDR3 is 15 amino acids. The CDR3 region is CASSSRQGTDEKLFF. DNA of the CDR3: TGTGCCAGCAGCTCAAGACAGGGTACGGATGAAAAACTGTTTTTT.

This rearrangement joins TRBV4-3 to TRBJ2-5; D is unresolved. The CDR3 extends over 13 amino acids. V lost 0 bases, J lost 9 bases, and 11 bases lay in between. Germline lookup yields CDR1 LGHNA and CDR2 YSLEER. This CDR3 reads CASSQDSSAAQYF. In nucleotides, the CDR3 is TGCGCCAGCAGCCAAGATTCGTCTGCGGCCCAGTACTTC.

The table lists this clonotype with a few counts. The V gene is TRBV7-9, the J gene TRBJ2-1; TRBD2 might be the D (6 bases). The ends were cut back, 6 bases at V and 4 bases at J, with 19 bases in the middle. The CDR3 loop spans 16 amino acids. Per the germline V gene, CDR1 is SEHNR and CDR2 is FQNEAQ (reference sequence). CDR3 loop: CASSSILASLYNEQFF. CDR3 coding DNA: TGTGCCAGCAGTTCTATTCTAGCGTCACTATACAATGAGCAGTTCTTC. The whole variable domain, filled in from reference TRBV7-9 and TRBJ2-1, reads DTGVSQNPRHKITKRGQNVTFRCDPISEHNRLYWYRQTLGQGPEFLTYFQNEAQLEKSRLLSDRFSAERPKGSFSTLEIQRTEQGDSAMYLCASSSILASLYNEQFFGPGTRLTVL.

The V and J genes are TRBV19 and TRBJ1-2; a weak D match, TRBD1 (6 bases). The CDR3 has 12 residues. CDR1 is LNHDA, CDR2 SQIVND, per germline (reference sequence). The germline V and J ends were trimmed by 10 bases and 6 bases, with 15 bases remaining between them. DNA of the CDR3: TGTGCCACCGATGGGGCAGGGGATGGCTACACCTTC. Residues: CATDGAGDGYTF.

This clonotype came up once. The gene calls are TRBV7-3 and TRBJ1-5, with 7 bases lining up with TRBD1. Gene TRBJ2-3 matches the end of the DNA better, so the J call may be wrong. CDR3 size: 15 residues. CDR1 SGHTA and CDR2 FQGTGA come from the germline V gene. The CDR3 DNA sequence: TGTGCCAGCAGCTTAAATGGGGGACAGAATCAGCCCCAGTATTTT. Protein: CASSLNGGQNQPQYF.

This chain joins TRBV9 and TRBJ2-5; the D gene could be TRBD1 or TRBD2 (6 bases each). The DNA matches TRBJ2-7 better at its end, which makes the J call doubtful. Germline-derived CDR1 and CDR2 are SGDLS and YYNGEE. The CDR3 runs to 14 residues. CDR3 sequence: CASSARGESYEQYF. CDR3 DNA sequence: TGTGCCAGCAGCGCGAGGGGGGAGTCCTACGAGCAGTACTTC.

The gene calls are TRBV20-1 and TRBJ2-7; D is unresolved. There are 13 residues in the CDR3. V lost 3 bases to trimming and J lost 2 bases, with 11 bases between them. The germline V gene has CDR1 DFQATT and CDR2 SNEGSKA (reference sequence). CDR3 loop: CSARVSGTYEQYF. The CDR3 bases are TGCAGTGCTAGGGTCTCAGGAACCTACGAGCAGTACTTC.

The gene calls are TRBV7-2 and TRBJ2-4, with D perhaps TRBD1 (6 bases). V was pared by 3 bases and J by 8 bases, with 17 bases between. The CDR3 loop spans 15 amino acids. Per germline, CDR1 SGHTA and CDR2 FQGNSA. CDR3 DNA: TGTGCCAGCAGCTTTTCTGACCTGGGGGCTTACATTCAGTACTTC. Translated: CASSFSDLGAYIQYF.

The V gene is TRBV6-2 or TRBV6-3, the J gene TRBJ2-5, with 9 bases lining up with TRBD1. The J call is in doubt because the DNA end fits TRBJ2-7 better. CDR1 is MNHEY and CDR2 is SVGEGT in the germline V gene. This CDR3 has 15 residues. The CDR3 is CASGAGGTGRYEQYF. The CDR3 DNA follows: TGTGCCAGCGGCGCAGGGGGGACAGGGCGCTACGAGCAGTACTTC.

The V and J genes are TRBV9 and TRBJ2-5; tentative D call: TRBD1 (6 bases). Germline V gene data show CDR1 as SGDLS and CDR2 as YYNGEE. V lost 0 bases and J 5 bases, leaving 17 bases between the germline ends. This CDR3 contains 16 residues. CDR3 residues: CASSVGRGGTGETQYF. CDR3 sequence (DNA): TGTGCCAGCAGCGTAGGTCGAGGGGGAACGGGGGAGACCCAGTACTTC.

The genes are TRBV5-1 and TRBJ2-1, with 7 bases aligning to TRBD1. The CDR3 spans 16 residues. Germline V CDR1 and CDR2: SGHRS, YFSETQ. The J segment lost 4 bases and the V segment lost 3 bases, leaving 10 bases of the junction unmatched. The CDR3 loop is CASSSDGGQPYNEQFF. The CDR3 coding sequence is TGCGCCAGCAGCTCAGATGGGGGACAGCCTTACAATGAGCAGTTCTTC.

This chain connects TRBV28 to TRBJ1-2, with 7 bases identical to TRBD1. Germline V CDR1 and CDR2: MDHEN, SYDVKM. Trimming at V came to 8 bases and at J to 4 bases, leaving 10 bases not matched to a gene. This CDR3 contains 14 residues. This CDR3 reads CASGLTGSSYGYTF. The CDR3 DNA reads TGTGCCAGCGGACTGACAGGGTCGAGCTATGGCTACACCTTC.

This clonotype appeared a few times. This chain joins TRBV27 and TRBJ1-1; perhaps TRBD1 as D (5 bases). Trimming left V 8 bases short and J 0 bases short, with 10 bases between. The length of the CDR3 is 13 residues. The germline V gene has CDR1 MNHEY and CDR2 SMNVEV (reference sequence). The CDR3: CASLDTLNTEAFF. In DNA form, the CDR3 reads TGTGCCAGCTTGGACACCCTGAACACTGAAGCTTTCTTT.

This clonotype was counted between two and nine times. This chain joins TRBV4-3 and TRBJ2-7; D perhaps matches TRBD2 (7 bases). The V gene lost 0 bases and the J gene lost 3 bases, with 12 bases spanning the gap. The CDR3 has 15 residues. CDR1 is LGHNA, CDR2 YSLEER, per germline. The CDR3, as DNA: TGCGCCAGCAGCCAAGATTGGGGGGGCGGCTACGAGCAGTACTTC. Encoded protein: CASSQDWGGGYEQYF.

The table lists this clonotype with a few counts. The chain employs TRBV7-2 and TRBJ2-3; the D gene is possibly TRBD2 (7 bases). There are 18 residues in the CDR3. V dropped 5 bases and J dropped 4 bases, with 25 bases sitting between them. The germline V gene encodes CDR1 SGHTA and CDR2 FQGNSA. The CDR3 loop reads CASSELLLGGGPPDTQYF. For the CDR3, the DNA is TGTGCCAGCAGCGAATTGCTGTTGGGGGGGGGCCCCCCAGATACGCAGTATTTT.

A few counts support this clonotype. The rearrangement joins TRBV29-1 to TRBJ1-5; perhaps TRBD1 as D (6 bases). Germline loops: CDR1 SQVTM, CDR2 ANQGSEA. Trimming stripped 6 bases from V and 5 bases from J, with 11 bases between. This CDR3 region has 12 residues. The CDR3 DNA follows: TGCAGCGTACGGGGGGCAGATCAGCCCCAGCATTTT. It encodes CSVRGADQPQHF.

This chain links TRBV28 with TRBJ2-5; TRBD2 might be the D (7 bases). The CDR3 has 12 amino acids. V shed 8 bases and J shed 6 bases, with 13 bases lying between them. The germline V gene has CDR1 MDHEN and CDR2 SYDVKM. CDR3 loop: CASWGGPKTQYF. The CDR3 bases are TGTGCCAGCTGGGGGGGGCCGAAGACCCAGTACTTC.

There are a few counts of this clonotype. The rearrangement uses TRBV19 and TRBJ1-2; 7 bases are a match to TRBD1. The germline gives CDR1 LNHDA, CDR2 SQIVND (reference sequence). The CDR3 is 16 amino acids. Germline trimming cut 5 bases from V and 4 bases from J; bases unmatched to any gene: 13. The CDR3 sequence is CASSWGLGQAFYGYTF. CDR3 nucleotide sequence: TGTGCCAGTAGTTGGGGCTTAGGACAGGCCTTCTATGGCTACACCTTC.

V and J are TRBV27 and TRBJ2-7, with TRBD2 identical over 8 bases. CDR3 length: 15 amino acids. Germline values: CDR1 MNHEY, CDR2 SMNVEV (reference sequence). The J segment lost 1 base and the V segment lost 5 bases, leaving 7 bases of the junction unmatched. CDR3 DNA: TGTGCCAGCAGTCGGGAGGGGGGCTTATCCTACGAGCAGTACTTC. Its translation: CASSREGGLSYEQYF.

This clonotype appeared a few times. The chain is built from TRBV28 and TRBJ2-5; the D is unclear. Trimming took off 7 bases at V and 3 bases at J, with 18 bases between the two ends. The CDR3 consists of 15 residues. Looked up from germline, CDR1 is MDHEN and CDR2 is SYDVKM. The CDR3 reads CASNRVGHSEETQYF. The CDR3 bases are TGTGCCAGCAATCGGGTCGGGCACTCAGAAGAGACCCAGTACTTC.

This chain joins TRBV27 and TRBJ2-5; D possibly uses TRBD1 or TRBD2 (5 bases each). Germline V gene data show CDR1 as MNHEY and CDR2 as SMNVEV (reference sequence). The length of the CDR3 is 15 residues. Trimming left V 6 bases short and J 0 bases short, with 14 bases between. The CDR3 loop reads CASSPGPTYQETQYF. DNA for the CDR3: TGTGCCAGCAGCCCGGGACCGACTTACCAAGAGACCCAGTACTTC.